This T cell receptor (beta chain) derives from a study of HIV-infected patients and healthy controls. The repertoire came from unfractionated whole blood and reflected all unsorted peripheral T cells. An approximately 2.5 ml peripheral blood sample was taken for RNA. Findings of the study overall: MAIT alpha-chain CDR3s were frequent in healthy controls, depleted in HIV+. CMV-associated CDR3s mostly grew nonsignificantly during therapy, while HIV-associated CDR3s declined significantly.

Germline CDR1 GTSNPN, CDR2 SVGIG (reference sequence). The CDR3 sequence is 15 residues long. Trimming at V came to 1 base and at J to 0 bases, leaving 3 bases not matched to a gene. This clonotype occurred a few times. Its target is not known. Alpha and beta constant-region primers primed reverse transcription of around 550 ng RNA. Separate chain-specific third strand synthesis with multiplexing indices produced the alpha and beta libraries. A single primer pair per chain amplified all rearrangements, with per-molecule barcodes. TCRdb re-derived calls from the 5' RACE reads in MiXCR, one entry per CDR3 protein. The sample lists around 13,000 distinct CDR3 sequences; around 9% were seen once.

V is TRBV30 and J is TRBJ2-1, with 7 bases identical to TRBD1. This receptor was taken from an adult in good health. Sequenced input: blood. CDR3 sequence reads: CAWSGDSSSYNEQFF. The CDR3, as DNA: TGTGCCTGGAGTGGGGACAGTAGCTCCTACAATGAGCAGTTCTTC.